The present TCR beta chain was sequenced within a study of blood T cell repertoires in COVID-19. This clone was seen only a few times. Produced via immunoSEQ multiplex PCR; TCRdb's table is partial and in-frame only. The table lists about 210,000 clones, 70% to 90% of them singletons. V was shortened by 4 bases and J by 0 bases, with 12 bases between the two germline ends. The CDR3 is made up of 15 amino acids. Germline V lookup: CDR1 LNHNV, CDR2 YYDKDF (reference sequence). The sequenced sample was peripheral blood. The genes are TRBV15 and TRBJ1-1; maybe TRBD1 (6 bases). This receptor was taken from a human donor in a cohort sampled during active COVID-19. DNA for the CDR3: TGTGCCACCAGCAATGGACAGTACTTGAACACTGAAGCTTTCTTT. It is translated as CATSNGQYLNTEAFF.